Listed below are T cell receptor beta chains from one sample, sequenced in a study of blood T cell repertoires in COVID-19. Method: immunoSEQ multiplex PCR; TCRdb's copy keeps in-frame clones and lacks some. The sample lists fewer than 250,000 clones; 80% to 90% were seen once. The specimen was peripheral blood. Receptors were obtained from a woman aged 70-85 years with acute or convalescent COVID-19. Each CDR3 is given with its conserved first and last residue. The D gene is left open where the match is weak. Clone size, where shown, is once, few, many, or a class for clones that have expanded.

D gene: TRBD2
V gene: TRBV12-3/TRBV12-4
clone size: once
J gene: TRBJ2-1
CDR3 protein: CASSLRRESEQFF
CDR3 DNA: TGTGCCAGCAGTTTAAGGCGGGAGAGTGAGCAGTTCTTC

D gene: TRBD1
V gene: TRBV7-2
clone size: NA
J gene: TRBJ2-3
CDR3 protein: CASSLGQGQFSF
CDR3 DNA: TGTGCCAGCAGCCTTGGACAGGGCCAGTTTAGTTTT

D gene: TRBD2
V gene: TRBV6-5
clone size: NA
J gene: TRBJ2-1
CDR3 protein: CASRRLAGGYNEQFF
CDR3 DNA: TGTGCCAGCAGGCGACTAGCGGGAGGGTACAATGAGCAGTTCTTC

D gene: TRBD1
V gene: TRBV18
clone size: NA
J gene: TRBJ2-4
CDR3 protein: CASSPTGGLGDIQYF
CDR3 DNA: TGTGCCAGCTCACCAACAGGGGGCCTTGGGGACATTCAGTACTTC

D gene: TRBD1
V gene: TRBV6-2/TRBV6-3
clone size: NA
J gene: TRBJ2-6
CDR3 protein: CASSHVGTGSTGANVLTF
CDR3 DNA: TGTGCCAGCAGTCACGTCGGGACAGGGAGTACTGGGGCCAACGTCCTGACTTTC

D gene: NA
V gene: TRBV11-3
clone size: once
J gene: TRBJ2-1
CDR3 protein: CASSLGGYNEQFF
CDR3 DNA: TGTGCCAGCAGCTTAGGCGGTTACAATGAGCAGTTCTTC

D gene: TRBD2
V gene: TRBV11-3
clone size: NA
J gene: TRBJ2-7
CDR3 protein: CASSSGTTYEQYF
CDR3 DNA: TGTGCCAGCAGCTCAGGGACTACCTACGAGCAGTACTTC

D gene: NA
V gene: TRBV27
clone size: NA
J gene: TRBJ2-5
CDR3 protein: CASSDLRTAVQETQYF
CDR3 DNA: TGTGCCAGCAGTGATTTGAGGACAGCCGTACAAGAGACCCAGTACTTC

D gene: NA
V gene: TRBV6-5
clone size: NA
J gene: TRBJ2-1
CDR3 protein: CASSEERSSYNEQFF
CDR3 DNA: TGTGCCAGCAGCGAGGAGCGGAGCTCCTACAATGAGCAGTTCTTC

D gene: NA
V gene: TRBV7-9
clone size: NA
J gene: TRBJ1-2
CDR3 protein: CASSTARGYGYTF
CDR3 DNA: TGTGCCAGCAGCACGGCCCGGGGCTATGGCTACACCTTC

D gene: NA
V gene: TRBV7-9
clone size: NA
J gene: TRBJ2-2
CDR3 protein: CASSLSGVGGELFF
CDR3 DNA: TGTGCCAGCAGCTTATCTGGAGTTGGCGGGGAGCTGTTTTTT

D gene: TRBD1
V gene: TRBV12-5
clone size: NA
J gene: TRBJ1-1
CDR3 protein: CASGWDRAEAFF
CDR3 DNA: TGTGCTAGTGGTTGGGACAGGGCAGAAGCTTTCTTT

D gene: NA
V gene: TRBV5-8
clone size: NA
J gene: TRBJ1-1
CDR3 protein: CASTLRLVRAFF
CDR3 DNA: TGTGCCAGCACCCTTCGGCTCGTCAGGGCTTTCTTT

D gene: TRBD1
V gene: TRBV19
clone size: NA
J gene: TRBJ1-5
CDR3 protein: CASSTTGFYQPQHF
CDR3 DNA: TGTGCCAGTAGTACGACAGGGTTCTATCAGCCCCAGCATTTT

D gene: NA
V gene: TRBV5-8
clone size: NA
J gene: TRBJ1-2
CDR3 protein: CASSLINRGARGYTF
CDR3 DNA: TGTGCCAGCAGCTTAATAAATCGGGGGGCTCGAGGCTACACCTTC

D gene: NA
V gene: TRBV6-5
clone size: once
J gene: TRBJ1-2
CDR3 protein: CASSFQGFYGYTF
CDR3 DNA: TGTGCCAGCAGTTTCCAGGGGTTCTATGGCTACACCTTC

D gene: TRBD1
V gene: TRBV6-1
clone size: NA
J gene: TRBJ1-4
CDR3 protein: CASSDRDRGEKLFF
CDR3 DNA: TGTGCCAGCAGTGACCGGGACAGGGGTGAAAAACTGTTTTTT

D gene: NA
V gene: TRBV29-1
clone size: NA
J gene: TRBJ1-1
CDR3 protein: CSVADRLNTEAFF
CDR3 DNA: TGCAGCGTTGCGGACAGACTGAACACTGAAGCTTTCTTT

D gene: NA
V gene: TRBV3-1/TRBV3-2
clone size: few
J gene: TRBJ1-1
CDR3 protein: CASSQTANTEAFF
CDR3 DNA: TGTGCCAGCAGCCAGACAGCGAACACTGAAGCTTTCTTT

D gene: TRBD1
V gene: TRBV11-3
clone size: NA
J gene: TRBJ1-6
CDR3 protein: CASSSLGQGVRYNSPLHF
CDR3 DNA: TGTGCCAGCAGCTCCTTGGGCCAGGGGGTACGATATAATTCACCCCTCCACTTT

D gene: TRBD1
V gene: TRBV2
clone size: NA
J gene: TRBJ1-2
CDR3 protein: CASSETGTSYGYTF
CDR3 DNA: TGTGCCAGCAGTGAGACAGGGACCTCCTATGGCTACACCTTC

D gene: NA
V gene: TRBV4-1
clone size: NA
J gene: TRBJ2-1
CDR3 protein: CASSQEPGAYNEQFF
CDR3 DNA: TGCGCCAGCAGCCAAGAGCCAGGGGCCTACAATGAGCAGTTCTTC

D gene: TRBD1
V gene: TRBV18
clone size: NA
J gene: TRBJ1-4
CDR3 protein: CASSPDRGRREKLFF
CDR3 DNA: TGTGCCAGCTCTCCCGACAGGGGGCGTCGTGAAAAACTGTTTTTT

D gene: NA
V gene: TRBV5-1
clone size: NA
J gene: TRBJ2-3
CDR3 protein: CASSLVSQTDTQYF
CDR3 DNA: TGCGCCAGCAGCTTGGTGTCCCAGACAGATACGCAGTATTTT

D gene: NA
V gene: TRBV2
clone size: NA
J gene: TRBJ2-6
CDR3 protein: CASSPESSGANVLTF
CDR3 DNA: TGTGCCAGCAGCCCCGAGAGCTCTGGGGCCAACGTCCTGACTTTC

D gene: TRBD1
V gene: TRBV5-1
clone size: few
J gene: TRBJ2-2
CDR3 protein: CASSFTSGTGLTGELFF
CDR3 DNA: TGCGCCAGCAGCTTCACTTCCGGGACAGGTCTCACCGGGGAGCTGTTTTTT

D gene: NA
V gene: TRBV11-2
clone size: NA
J gene: TRBJ1-3
CDR3 protein: CASSPRGGETGNTIYF
CDR3 DNA: TGTGCCAGCAGCCCCAGGGGAGGGGAGACTGGAAACACCATATATTTT

D gene: NA
V gene: TRBV6-5
clone size: NA
J gene: TRBJ2-7
CDR3 protein: CASSYSIGEQYF
CDR3 DNA: TGTGCCAGCAGTTACTCGATCGGGGAGCAGTACTTC

D gene: NA
V gene: TRBV7-6
clone size: NA
J gene: TRBJ2-7
CDR3 protein: CASSLGHPQFLYF
CDR3 DNA: TGTGCCAGCAGCTTGGGACACCCTCAGTTTTTGTACTTC

D gene: NA
V gene: TRBV19
clone size: NA
J gene: TRBJ2-3
CDR3 protein: CASSPIAVSTDTQYF
CDR3 DNA: TGTGCCAGTAGTCCGATAGCCGTCAGCACAGATACGCAGTATTTT

D gene: NA
V gene: TRBV5-6
clone size: once
J gene: TRBJ2-2
CDR3 protein: CASSFSAEGELFF
CDR3 DNA: TGTGCCAGCAGCTTTTCAGCCGAGGGCGAGCTGTTTTTT

D gene: NA
V gene: TRBV2
clone size: NA
J gene: TRBJ1-1
CDR3 protein: CASSVQILNTEAFF
CDR3 DNA: TGTGCCAGCAGTGTCCAGATTTTGAACACTGAAGCTTTCTTT

D gene: NA
V gene: TRBV5-6
clone size: few
J gene: TRBJ1-1
CDR3 protein: CASSSGLGNTEAFF
CDR3 DNA: TGTGCCAGCAGCTCGGGACTGGGGAACACTGAAGCTTTCTTT

D gene: TRBD1
V gene: TRBV5-4
clone size: NA
J gene: TRBJ1-2
CDR3 protein: CASSLDRENGYTF
CDR3 DNA: TGTGCCAGCAGCTTAGACAGGGAAAATGGCTACACCTTC

D gene: TRBD1
V gene: TRBV5-4
clone size: NA
J gene: TRBJ1-1
CDR3 protein: CASSLGAQGGYTEAFF
CDR3 DNA: TGTGCCAGCAGCCTCGGGGCACAGGGGGGATACACTGAAGCTTTCTTT

D gene: NA
V gene: TRBV12-3/TRBV12-4
clone size: NA
J gene: TRBJ2-1
CDR3 protein: CASSATGKSIAFF
CDR3 DNA: TGTGCCAGCAGTGCTACAGGGAAAAGCATTGCGTTCTTC

D gene: TRBD2
V gene: TRBV9
clone size: NA
J gene: TRBJ2-3
CDR3 protein: CASRGGATDTQYF
CDR3 DNA: TGTGCCAGCAGGGGAGGGGCCACAGATACGCAGTATTTT

D gene: NA
V gene: TRBV5-1
clone size: NA
J gene: TRBJ2-5
CDR3 protein: CASSSAPGHLQETQYF
CDR3 DNA: TGCGCCAGCAGCTCCGCACCGGGACACCTCCAAGAGACCCAGTACTTC

D gene: TRBD1
V gene: TRBV5-6
clone size: NA
J gene: TRBJ1-2
CDR3 protein: CASSRDSRSSGYTF
CDR3 DNA: TGTGCCAGCAGCAGGGACAGCCGGTCCTCCGGCTACACCTTC

D gene: TRBD1
V gene: TRBV18
clone size: NA
J gene: TRBJ1-2
CDR3 protein: CASSGTGLAYGYTF
CDR3 DNA: TGTGCCAGCTCAGGGACAGGGTTGGCCTATGGCTACACCTTC

D gene: NA
V gene: TRBV15
clone size: NA
J gene: TRBJ1-1
CDR3 protein: CATSRAVAGGAFF
CDR3 DNA: TGTGCCACCAGCAGAGCTGTAGCGGGGGGAGCTTTCTTT

D gene: NA
V gene: TRBV5-6
clone size: NA
J gene: TRBJ1-1
CDR3 protein: CASRAYVGTEAFF
CDR3 DNA: TGTGCCAGCAGAGCATACGTCGGGACTGAAGCTTTCTTT

D gene: TRBD2
V gene: TRBV7-2
clone size: NA
J gene: TRBJ2-5
CDR3 protein: CASSHRLAGGRQETQYF
CDR3 DNA: TGTGCCAGCAGCCATCGACTAGCGGGGGGGCGCCAAGAGACCCAGTACTTC

D gene: NA
V gene: TRBV18
clone size: NA
J gene: TRBJ2-1
CDR3 protein: CASSGVSGSTYNEQFF
CDR3 DNA: TGTGCCAGCTCAGGCGTGTCCGGGAGTACCTACAATGAGCAGTTCTTC

D gene: NA
V gene: TRBV27
clone size: few
J gene: TRBJ1-1
CDR3 protein: CASSPQGQPNTEAFF
CDR3 DNA: TGTGCCAGCAGTCCGCAGGGACAACCGAACACTGAAGCTTTCTTT

D gene: TRBD2
V gene: TRBV4-3
clone size: NA
J gene: TRBJ2-7
CDR3 protein: CASSQELAGSYEQYF
CDR3 DNA: TGCGCCAGCAGCCAAGAACTAGCGGGGTCCTACGAGCAGTACTTC

D gene: TRBD1
V gene: TRBV27
clone size: NA
J gene: TRBJ1-4
CDR3 protein: CASGQVEGEKLFF
CDR3 DNA: TGTGCCAGCGGACAGGTAGAGGGTGAAAAACTGTTTTTT

D gene: TRBD1
V gene: TRBV6-2/TRBV6-3
clone size: NA
J gene: TRBJ1-1
CDR3 protein: CASSYSQGVTEAFF
CDR3 DNA: TGTGCCAGCAGTTACTCTCAGGGGGTGACTGAAGCTTTCTTT

D gene: TRBD1
V gene: TRBV11-2
clone size: once
J gene: TRBJ1-4
CDR3 protein: CASSLGTDEKLFF
CDR3 DNA: TGTGCCAGCAGCCTGGGGACAGACGAAAAACTGTTTTTT

D gene: NA
V gene: TRBV6-5
clone size: NA
J gene: TRBJ2-4
CDR3 protein: CAIGARAKNIQYF
CDR3 DNA: TGTGCCATTGGGGCCCGCGCCAAAAACATTCAGTACTTC

D gene: NA
V gene: TRBV2
clone size: NA
J gene: TRBJ2-7
CDR3 protein: CASSRLERPYEQYF
CDR3 DNA: TGTGCCAGCAGTAGGCTAGAGAGGCCCTACGAGCAGTACTTC

D gene: TRBD2
V gene: TRBV7-6
clone size: NA
J gene: TRBJ2-5
CDR3 protein: CASSPVAGVQETQYF
CDR3 DNA: TGTGCCAGCAGCCCCGTAGCGGGAGTTCAAGAGACCCAGTACTTC

D gene: NA
V gene: TRBV24-1
clone size: NA
J gene: TRBJ2-1
CDR3 protein: CATSPSGRSYNEQFF
CDR3 DNA: TGTGCCACCAGCCCGTCAGGGCGGAGTTACAATGAGCAGTTCTTC

D gene: NA
V gene: TRBV14
clone size: NA
J gene: TRBJ2-1
CDR3 protein: CASSQVEGAGGFF
CDR3 DNA: TGTGCCAGCAGCCAAGTCGAGGGAGCCGGGGGGTTCTTC

D gene: TRBD1
V gene: TRBV7-2
clone size: once
J gene: TRBJ1-1
CDR3 protein: CASSFTPGQTLMLF
CDR3 DNA: TGTGCCAGCAGCTTTACTCCGGGACAGACGTTGATGCTCTTT

D gene: NA
V gene: TRBV6-1
clone size: NA
J gene: TRBJ1-6
CDR3 protein: CASSELRQSESPLHF
CDR3 DNA: TGTGCCAGCAGTGAACTCCGACAGTCAGAATCACCCCTCCACTTT

D gene: TRBD1
V gene: TRBV6-5
clone size: NA
J gene: TRBJ1-6
CDR3 protein: CASSYSTGLNSPLHF
CDR3 DNA: TGTGCCAGCAGTTACTCGACAGGGCTGAATTCACCCCTCCACTTT

D gene: NA
V gene: TRBV11-3
clone size: NA
J gene: TRBJ2-2
CDR3 protein: CASSLAAGARGELFF
CDR3 DNA: TGTGCCAGCAGCTTAGCTGCAGGGGCGCGCGGGGAGCTGTTTTTT

D gene: NA
V gene: TRBV6-5
clone size: NA
J gene: TRBJ2-2
CDR3 protein: CASSRVDGELFF
CDR3 DNA: TGTGCCAGCAGCAGGGTTGACGGGGAGCTGTTTTTT